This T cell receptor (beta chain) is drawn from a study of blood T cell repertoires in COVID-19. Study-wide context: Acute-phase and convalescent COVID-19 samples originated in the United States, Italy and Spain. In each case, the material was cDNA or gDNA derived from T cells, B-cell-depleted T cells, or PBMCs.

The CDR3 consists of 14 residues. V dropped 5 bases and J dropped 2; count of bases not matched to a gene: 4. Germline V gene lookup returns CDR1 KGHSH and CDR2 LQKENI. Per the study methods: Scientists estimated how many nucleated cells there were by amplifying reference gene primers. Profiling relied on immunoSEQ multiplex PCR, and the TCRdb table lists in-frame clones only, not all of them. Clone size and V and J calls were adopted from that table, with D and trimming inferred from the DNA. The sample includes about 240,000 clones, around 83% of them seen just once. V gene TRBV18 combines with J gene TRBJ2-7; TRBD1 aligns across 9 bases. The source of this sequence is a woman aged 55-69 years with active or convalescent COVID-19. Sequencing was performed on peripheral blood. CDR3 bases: TGTGCCAGCTCAACAGGGGGCCTCCCCTACGAGCAGTACTTC. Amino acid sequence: CASSTGGLPYEQYF.